This entry describes one T cell receptor (beta chain). These data originate in a study of blood T cell repertoires in COVID-19. Turning to the study itself: Donors in the United States, Italy and Spain gave samples during acute or convalescent COVID-19.

Germline V CDR1 and CDR2: LNHDA, SQIVND (reference sequence). The CDR3 totals 15 residues. V was pared by 4 bases and J by 4 bases, with 5 bases of the junction left unmatched. Sequencing used immunoSEQ multiplex PCR; TCRdb keeps in-frame clones, though not all of them. The profile shows roughly 86,000 clones, more than 75% of them singletons. The sequence was collected from a middle-aged man with active or convalescent COVID-19. Sequenced: peripheral blood. The V and J genes are TRBV19 and TRBJ2-2; 8 positions match TRBD1. The CDR3 loop reads CASSSADRVTGELFF. The CDR3 region has the DNA TGTGCCAGTAGTAGCGCGGACAGGGTCACCGGGGAGCTGTTTTTT.